The sample holds a few counts of the clone carrying this TCR beta chain. Germline V gene sequence: CDR1 LNHDA, CDR2 SQIVND (reference sequence). The CDR3 has 16 amino acids. Trimming pared 6 bases from V and 1 base from J, leaving 13 bases between. Unsorted material relied on approximately 100 million PBMCs as the source of genomic DNA. The authors split each subset's genomic DNA evenly across several immunoSEQ plates. Measured with immunoSEQ multiplex PCR; TCRdb has only the in-frame clones, and not every one. There are 530,000 or so clones in the sample; over 75% occur only once, and about an eighth lies in the top ten. This sample was taken from a study of shared clonotypes between healthy human individuals.

Sequencing was performed on PBMCs. This clonotype was obtained from a woman in her thirties or forties in good health. Some clones in this sample may be carry-over from other donors' samples. V is TRBV19 and J is TRBJ2-6; D is perhaps TRBD1 (6 bases). The CDR3 sequence is CASSLYTGSGANVLTF. The CDR3 coding sequence is TGTGCCAGTAGCCTTTACACAGGGTCTGGGGCCAACGTCCTGACTTTC.